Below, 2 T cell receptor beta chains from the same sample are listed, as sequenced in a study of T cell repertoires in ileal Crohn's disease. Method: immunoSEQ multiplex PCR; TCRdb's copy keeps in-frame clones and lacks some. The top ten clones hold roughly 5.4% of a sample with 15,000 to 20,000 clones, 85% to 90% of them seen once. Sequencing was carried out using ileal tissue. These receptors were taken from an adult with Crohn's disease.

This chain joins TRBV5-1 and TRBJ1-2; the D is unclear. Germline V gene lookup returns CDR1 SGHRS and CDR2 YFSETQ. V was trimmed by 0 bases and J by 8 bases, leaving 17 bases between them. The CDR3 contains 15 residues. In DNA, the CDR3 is TGCGCCAGCAGCTTGGATGATTCAGGCAGGAGGGGCTACACCTTC. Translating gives CASSLDDSGRRGYTF.

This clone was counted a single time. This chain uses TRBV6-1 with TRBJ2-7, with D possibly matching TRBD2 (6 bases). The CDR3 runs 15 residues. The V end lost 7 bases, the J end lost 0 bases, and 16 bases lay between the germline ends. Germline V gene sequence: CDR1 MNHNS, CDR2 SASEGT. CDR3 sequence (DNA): TGTGCCAGCACCCAGGGACTTTCCCTCTCCTACGAGCAGTACTTC. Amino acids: CASTQGLSLSYEQYF.